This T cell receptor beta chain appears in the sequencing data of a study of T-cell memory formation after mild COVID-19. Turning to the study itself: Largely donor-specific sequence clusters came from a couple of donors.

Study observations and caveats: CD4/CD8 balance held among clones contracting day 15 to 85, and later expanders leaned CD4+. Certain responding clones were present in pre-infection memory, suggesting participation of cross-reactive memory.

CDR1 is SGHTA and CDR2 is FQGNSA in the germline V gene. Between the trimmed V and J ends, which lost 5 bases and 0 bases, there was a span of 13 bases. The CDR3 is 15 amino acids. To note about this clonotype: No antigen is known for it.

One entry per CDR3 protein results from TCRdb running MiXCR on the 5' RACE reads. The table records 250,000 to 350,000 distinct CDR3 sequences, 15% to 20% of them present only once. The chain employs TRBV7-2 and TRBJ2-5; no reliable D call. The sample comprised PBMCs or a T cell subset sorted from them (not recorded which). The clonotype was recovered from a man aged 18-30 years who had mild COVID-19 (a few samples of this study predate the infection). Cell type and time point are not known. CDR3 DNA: TGTGCCAGCAGCAATGATCAGGCGTACCAAGAGACCCAGTACTTC. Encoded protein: CASSNDQAYQETQYF.